Listed below are T cell receptor beta chains from one sample, sequenced in a study of OX40 agonist ivuxolimab in advanced cancers. Only in-frame clones appear in the TCRdb table, and some are missing; sequencing was by immunoSEQ multiplex PCR. The profile shows around 58,000 clones, 80% to 90% of them singletons. The source material was CD4+ or CD8+ T cells sorted from blood, sampled in a trial of the OX40 agonist ivuxolimab. Receptors originate from an adult with an advanced solid tumor such as melanoma, head and neck, liver or kidney cancer. Both conserved end residues are part of each CDR3. The D gene is left open where the match is weak. A clone size is listed for some rows: how often the clone was seen (once, few, many), or a class if it is expanded.

abundance | j_gene | len | v_gene | d_gene | CDR3nt | CDR3aa
once | TRBJ2-7 | 14 | TRBV15 | - | TGTGCCACCAGCAGGACAGCATTCTCCTACGAGCAGTACTTC | CATSRTAFSYEQYF
few | TRBJ2-5 | 17 | TRBV5-1 | - | TGCGCCAGCAGCTTGGCCAGCTCCACTATATTACAAGAGACCCAGTACTTC | CASSLASSTILQETQYF
- | TRBJ2-3 | 12 | TRBV27 | - | TGTGCCAGCAGGGGTTACACAGATACGCAGTATTTT | CASRGYTDTQYF
- | TRBJ2-7 | 15 | TRBV27 | TRBD2 | TGTGCCAGCAGTTCGGGGGGGGCAGGGGTCCACGAGCAGTACTTC | CASSSGGAGVHEQYF
- | TRBJ1-4 | 14 | TRBV29-1 | TRBD1 | TGCAGCGTCTCCGGACAGGGGGCAATTGAAAAACTGTTTTTT | CSVSGQGAIEKLFF
- | TRBJ2-1 | 15 | TRBV19 | TRBD2 | TGTGCCAGTAGTAAACGGACTAGCGACTACAATGGGCAGTTCTTC | CASSKRTSDYNGQFF
once | TRBJ2-2 | 17 | TRBV4-1 | - | TGCGCCAGCAGCCAAGATCAGATAGGGTCTTACACCGGGGAGCTGTTTTTT | CASSQDQIGSYTGELFF
- | TRBJ1-5 | 14 | TRBV19 | TRBD1 | TGTGCCAGTCGGGGGACAGGGAGCAATCAGCCCCAGCATTTT | CASRGTGSNQPQHF
- | TRBJ1-1 | 14 | TRBV7-4 | - | TGTGCCAGCAGCTTAGGGGGCCAGGGCACTGAAGCTTTCTTT | CASSLGGQGTEAFF
once | TRBJ1-2 | 11 | TRBV5-5 | - | TGTGCCAGCGGGCTCCACTATGGCTACACCTTC | CASGLHYGYTF
- | TRBJ2-5 | 15 | TRBV19 | TRBD1 | TGTGCCAGTAGTAGTGTAGGGACAGGGGCCCTGGAGCAGTACTTC | CASSSVGTGALEQYF
- | TRBJ1-4 | 17 | TRBV28 | - | TGTGCCAGCATTCCCGCGAGGGGGGCTTCCCCTGGGGAAAAACTGTTTTTT | CASIPARGASPGEKLFF
- | TRBJ2-3 | 17 | TRBV6-1 | - | TGTGCCAGCAGTGAACGGGGGATGGGGTATAGCACAGATACGCAGTATTTT | CASSERGMGYSTDTQYF
- | TRBJ2-3 | 12 | TRBV7-3 | TRBD2 | TGTGCCAGCGGGGGGGGCACAGATACGCAGTATTTT | CASGGGTDTQYF
few | TRBJ1-6 | 14 | TRBV5-6 | - | TGTGCCAGCAGCTTGAGGGGGGGCGACTCACCCCTCCACTTT | CASSLRGGDSPLHF
once | TRBJ2-3 | 15 | TRBV28 | TRBD2 | TGTGCCAGCAGGACCGGGGGGGCCGGCACAGATACGCAGTATTTT | CASRTGGAGTDTQYF
- | TRBJ1-4 | 15 | TRBV28 | TRBD1 | TGTGCCACCCTAGGACAGGGTGAAACTAATGAAAAACTGTTTTTT | CATLGQGETNEKLFF
- | TRBJ2-5 | 12 | TRBV5-1 | - | TGCGCCAGCAGCTTTGACCAAGAGACCCAGTACTTC | CASSFDQETQYF
- | TRBJ1-4 | 14 | TRBV12-5 | - | TGTGCTAGTGGCCCTGGACAGTCTAATGAAAAACTGTTTTTT | CASGPGQSNEKLFF
- | TRBJ2-7 | 16 | TRBV30 | - | TGTGCCTGGAGTGTACAAAGGGCGGGGAGCTCCTACGAGCAGTACTTC | CAWSVQRAGSSYEQYF
- | TRBJ2-1 | 15 | TRBV7-3 | TRBD2 | TGTGCCAGCAGCTTAATGGGTAGCGGGGGCAATGAGCAGTTCTTC | CASSLMGSGGNEQFF
- | TRBJ2-2 | 14 | TRBV6-5 | - | TGTGCCAGCAGGATGGACGGGGCCACCGGGGAGCTGTTTTTT | CASRMDGATGELFF
- | TRBJ2-1 | 14 | TRBV7-9 | - | TGTGCCAGCAGCTATGCGGACGGTTACAATGAGCAGTTCTTC | CASSYADGYNEQFF
- | TRBJ2-7 | 15 | TRBV6-5 | TRBD1 | TGTGCCAGCAGTGCACCCGGGACAGGGGTATACGAGCAGTACTTC | CASSAPGTGVYEQYF
- | TRBJ2-3 | 14 | TRBV6-5 | TRBD2 | TGTGCCAGCAGGGCGCGGGGGGATGGAGATACGCAGTATTTT | CASRARGDGDTQYF
- | TRBJ2-1 | 15 | TRBV1 | - | TGCACCAGCAGCCATACCGGGACTAGAGGCAATGAGCAGTTCTTC | CTSSHTGTRGNEQFF
- | TRBJ2-1 | 13 | TRBV5-1 | - | TGCGCCAGCAGCTTATCCCGAGACAATGAGCAGTTCTTC | CASSLSRDNEQFF
- | TRBJ2-6 | 17 | TRBV9 | - | TGTGCCAGCAGCGCCGGACGGGTGAGCTCTGGGGCCAACGTCCTGACTTTC | CASSAGRVSSGANVLTF
once | TRBJ2-1 | 16 | TRBV27 | TRBD2 | TGTGCCAGCAGTTTATTAGGGACTAGCGGGAGGTGGCAGCAGTTCTTC | CASSLLGTSGRWQQFF
- | TRBJ1-2 | 14 | TRBV28 | - | TGTGCCAGCAGTTCCGACACAGACGTATCCGGCTACACCTTC | CASSSDTDVSGYTF
- | TRBJ2-6 | 16 | TRBV6-5 | - | TGTGCCAGCAGTTACTCTGGAAGAGCTGGGGCCAACGTCCTGACTTTC | CASSYSGRAGANVLTF